These 2 T cell receptor beta chains originate from one sample sequenced in a study of cytomegalovirus exposure and HLA in healthy donors. The PCR contained 60 Vbeta and 13 Jbeta primers. Data came from immunoSEQ multiplex PCR; TCRdb stores just in-frame clones and leaves some out. The repertoire holds approximately 190,000 clones, with 82% as singletons. The sequencing sample was made of PBMCs. Receptor source: a woman under 30 in good health and CMV-seronegative.

In the case of this clone: Other DNA sequences in the same sample also yield this CDR3. V is TRBV6-1 and J is TRBJ1-5; a weak D match, TRBD1 (6 bases). V was cut by 4 bases and J by 6 bases, with 13 bases left in between. The CDR3 loop spans 14 amino acids. Germline V gene sequence: CDR1 MNHNS, CDR2 SASEGT. CDR3 sequence: CASSAQGRSQPQHF. CDR3 bases: TGTGCCAGCAGTGCACAGGGTCGAAGTCAGCCCCAGCATTTT.

The V gene is TRBV6-4, the J gene TRBJ2-7; the D gene is possibly TRBD2 (5 bases). V shed 4 bases and J shed 2 bases, with 9 bases lying between them. CDR1 is MRHNA and CDR2 is SNTAGT in the germline V gene. CDR3 size: 13 residues. CDR3 amino acids: CASSAASPYEQYF. DNA for the CDR3: TGTGCCAGCAGTGCTGCTAGCCCCTACGAGCAGTACTTC.